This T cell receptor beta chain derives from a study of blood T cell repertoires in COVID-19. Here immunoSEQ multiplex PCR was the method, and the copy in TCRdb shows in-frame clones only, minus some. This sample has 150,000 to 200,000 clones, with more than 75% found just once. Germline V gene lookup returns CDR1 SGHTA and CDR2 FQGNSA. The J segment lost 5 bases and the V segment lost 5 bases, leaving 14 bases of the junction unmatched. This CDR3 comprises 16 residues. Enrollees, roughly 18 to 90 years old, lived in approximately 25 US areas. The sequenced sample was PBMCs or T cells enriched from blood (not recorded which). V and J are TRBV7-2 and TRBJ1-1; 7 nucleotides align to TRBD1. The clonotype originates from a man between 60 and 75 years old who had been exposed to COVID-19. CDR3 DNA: TGTGCCAGCAGCCTATACCCACCACAGGGGAGGACTGAAGCTTTCTTT. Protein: CASSLYPPQGRTEAFF.